This TCR beta chain was captured in a study of blood T cells in healthy people across ages. Primers used in a second PCR of roughly 7 to 11 cycles were a sample-barcoded 5' primer and a J-beta primer mix. Tags on each cDNA molecule came from a template-switch adaptor with 12 random nucleotides. TCRdb fed the 5' RACE reads into MiXCR, producing one record per CDR3 protein. The table has 800,000 to 950,000 distinct CDR3 sequences, around 49% seen once. Trimming took off 0 bases at V and 6 bases at J, with 15 bases between the two ends. CDR3 length equals 15 residues. The germline V gene encodes CDR1 LNHNV and CDR2 YYDKDF (reference sequence). Ten or more counts support this clonotype.

The receptor comes from a man aged 25-40 years in good health. The rearrangement links TRBV15 to TRBJ2-7, with D possibly matching TRBD1 (6 bases). Sequenced: blood. CDR3: CATSRDRGHTVEQYF. CDR3 DNA: TGTGCCACCAGCAGAGACAGGGGACATACTGTCGAGCAGTACTTC.